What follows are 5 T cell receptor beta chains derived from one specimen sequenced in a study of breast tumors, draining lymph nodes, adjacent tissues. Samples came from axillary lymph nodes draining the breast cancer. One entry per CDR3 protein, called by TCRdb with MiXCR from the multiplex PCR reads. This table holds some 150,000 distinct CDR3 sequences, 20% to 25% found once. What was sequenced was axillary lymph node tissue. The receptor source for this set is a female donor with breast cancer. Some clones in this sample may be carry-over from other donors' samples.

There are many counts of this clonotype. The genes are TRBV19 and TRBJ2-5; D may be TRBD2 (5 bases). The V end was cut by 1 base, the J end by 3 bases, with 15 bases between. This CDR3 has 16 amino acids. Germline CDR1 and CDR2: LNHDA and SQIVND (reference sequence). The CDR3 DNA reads TGTGCCAGTAGTATAGGAGGGTTTACGTTTAAAGAGACCCAGTACTTC. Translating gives CASSIGGFTFKETQYF.

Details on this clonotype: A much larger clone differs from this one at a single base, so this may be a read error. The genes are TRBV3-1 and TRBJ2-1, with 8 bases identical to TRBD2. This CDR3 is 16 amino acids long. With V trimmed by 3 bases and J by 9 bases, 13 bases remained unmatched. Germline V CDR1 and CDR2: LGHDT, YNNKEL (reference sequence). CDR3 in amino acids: CASSQTPSGLRSEQFF. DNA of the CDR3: TGTGCCAGCAGCCAGACCCCTAGCGGGTTGAGGAGTGAGCAGTTCTTC.

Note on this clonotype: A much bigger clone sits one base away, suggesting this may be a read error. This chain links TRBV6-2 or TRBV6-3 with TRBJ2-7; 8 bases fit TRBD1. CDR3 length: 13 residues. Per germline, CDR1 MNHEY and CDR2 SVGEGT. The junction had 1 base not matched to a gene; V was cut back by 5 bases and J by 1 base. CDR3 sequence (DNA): TGTGCCAGCAGTGACAGGGGATCCTACGAGCAGTACTTC. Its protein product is CASSDRGSYEQYF.

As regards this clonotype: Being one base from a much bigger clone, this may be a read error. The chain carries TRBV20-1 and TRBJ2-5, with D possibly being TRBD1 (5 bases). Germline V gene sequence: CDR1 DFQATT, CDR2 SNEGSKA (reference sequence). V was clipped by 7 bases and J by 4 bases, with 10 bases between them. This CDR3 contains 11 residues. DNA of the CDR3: TGCAGTGGACAGATTCGAGAGACCCAGTACTTC. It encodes CSGQIRETQYF.

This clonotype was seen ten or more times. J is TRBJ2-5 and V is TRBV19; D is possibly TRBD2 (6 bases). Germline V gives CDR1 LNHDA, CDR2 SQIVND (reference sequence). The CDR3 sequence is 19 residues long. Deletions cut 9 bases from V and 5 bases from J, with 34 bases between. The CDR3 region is CASQKSGFGGDSVGETQYF. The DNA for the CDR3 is TGTGCCAGCCAGAAATCAGGCTTCGGGGGAGATTCAGTTGGGGAGACCCAGTACTTC.